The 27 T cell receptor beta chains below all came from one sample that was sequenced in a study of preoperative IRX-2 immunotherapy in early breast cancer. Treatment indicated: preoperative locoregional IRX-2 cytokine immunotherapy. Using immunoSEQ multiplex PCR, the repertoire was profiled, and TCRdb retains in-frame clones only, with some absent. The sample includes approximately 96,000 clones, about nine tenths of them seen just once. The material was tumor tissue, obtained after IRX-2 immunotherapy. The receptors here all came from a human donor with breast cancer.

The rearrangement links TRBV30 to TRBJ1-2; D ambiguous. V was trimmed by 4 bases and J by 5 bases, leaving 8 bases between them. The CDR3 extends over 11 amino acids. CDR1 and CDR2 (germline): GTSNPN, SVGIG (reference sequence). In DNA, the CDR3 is TGTGCCTGGACGACTAGGTATGGCTACACCTTC. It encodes CAWTTRYGYTF.

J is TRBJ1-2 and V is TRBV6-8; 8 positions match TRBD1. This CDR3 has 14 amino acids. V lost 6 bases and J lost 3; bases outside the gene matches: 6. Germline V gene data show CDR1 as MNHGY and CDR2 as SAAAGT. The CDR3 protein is CASRPTGEDYGYTF. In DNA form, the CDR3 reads TGTGCCAGCAGACCGACAGGGGAAGACTATGGCTACACCTTC.

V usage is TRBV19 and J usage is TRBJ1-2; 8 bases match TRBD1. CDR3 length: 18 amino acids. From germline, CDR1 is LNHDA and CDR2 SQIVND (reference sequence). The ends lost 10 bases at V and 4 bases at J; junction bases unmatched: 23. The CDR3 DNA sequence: TGTGCCACCGGGGGTAAGGGACAGGTTCCGTCCATGGGCTATGGCTACACCTTC. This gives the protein CATGGKGQVPSMGYGYTF.

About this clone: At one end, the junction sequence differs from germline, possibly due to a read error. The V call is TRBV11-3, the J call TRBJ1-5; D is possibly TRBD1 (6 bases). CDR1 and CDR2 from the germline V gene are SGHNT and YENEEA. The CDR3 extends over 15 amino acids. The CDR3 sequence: CVSSSQGGIDQPQHF. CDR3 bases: TGTGTCAGCAGCTCTCAAGGGGGGATCGATCAGCCCCAGCATTTT. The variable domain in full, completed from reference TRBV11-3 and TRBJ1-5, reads EAGVVQSPRYKIIEKKQPVAFWCNPISGHNTLYWYLQNLGQGPELLIRYENEEAVDDSQLPKDRFSAERLKGVDSTLKIQPAELGDSAVYLCVSSSQGGIDQPQHFGDGTRLSIL.

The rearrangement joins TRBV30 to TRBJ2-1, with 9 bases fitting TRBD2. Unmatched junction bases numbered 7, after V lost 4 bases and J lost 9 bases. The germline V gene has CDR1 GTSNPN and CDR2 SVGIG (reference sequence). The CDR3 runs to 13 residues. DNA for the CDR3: TGTGCCTGGAAGGGAATTAGCGGGGGTGAGCAGTTCTTC. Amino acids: CAWKGISGGEQFF.

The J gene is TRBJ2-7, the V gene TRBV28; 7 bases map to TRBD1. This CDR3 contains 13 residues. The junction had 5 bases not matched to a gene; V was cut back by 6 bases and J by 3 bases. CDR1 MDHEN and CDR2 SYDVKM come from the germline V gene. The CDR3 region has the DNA TGTGCCAGCAGGCCAGGGGGAGACTACGAGCAGTACTTC. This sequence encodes CASRPGGDYEQYF.

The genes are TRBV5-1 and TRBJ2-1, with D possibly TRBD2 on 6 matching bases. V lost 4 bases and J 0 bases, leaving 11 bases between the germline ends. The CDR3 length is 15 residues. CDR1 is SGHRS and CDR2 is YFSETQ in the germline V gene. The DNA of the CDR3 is TGCGCCAGCAGCCTAGGGGACTTCTCCTACAATGAGCAGTTCTTC. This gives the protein CASSLGDFSYNEQFF.

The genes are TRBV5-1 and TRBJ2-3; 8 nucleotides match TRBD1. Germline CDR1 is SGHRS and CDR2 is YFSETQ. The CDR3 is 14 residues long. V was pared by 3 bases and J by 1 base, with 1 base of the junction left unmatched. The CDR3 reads CASSSDRGTDTQYF. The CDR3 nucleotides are TGCGCCAGCAGCTCGGACAGGGGCACAGATACGCAGTATTTT.

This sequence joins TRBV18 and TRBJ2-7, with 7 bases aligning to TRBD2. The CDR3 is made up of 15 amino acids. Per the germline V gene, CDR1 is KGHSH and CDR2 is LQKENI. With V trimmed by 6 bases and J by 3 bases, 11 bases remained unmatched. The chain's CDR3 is CASSPPGRESYEQYF. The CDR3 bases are TGTGCCAGCTCGCCCCCGGGGCGGGAGAGCTACGAGCAGTACTTC.

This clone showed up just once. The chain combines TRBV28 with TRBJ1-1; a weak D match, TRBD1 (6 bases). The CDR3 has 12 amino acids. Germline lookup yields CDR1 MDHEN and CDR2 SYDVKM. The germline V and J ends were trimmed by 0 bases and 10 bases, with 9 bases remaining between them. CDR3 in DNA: TGTGCCAGCAGTTTATGGGGGGCCGGAGCTTTCTTT. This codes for CASSLWGAGAFF.

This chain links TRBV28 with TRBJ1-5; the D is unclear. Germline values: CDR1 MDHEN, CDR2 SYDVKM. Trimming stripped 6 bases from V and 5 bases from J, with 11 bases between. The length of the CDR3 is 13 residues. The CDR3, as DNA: TGTGCCAGCAGGCAGCAAATGGATCAGCCCCAGCATTTT. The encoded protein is CASRQQMDQPQHF.

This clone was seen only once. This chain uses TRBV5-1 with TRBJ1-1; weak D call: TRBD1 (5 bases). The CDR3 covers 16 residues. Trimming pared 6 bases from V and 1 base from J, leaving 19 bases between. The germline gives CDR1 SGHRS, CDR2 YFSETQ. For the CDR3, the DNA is TGCGCCAGCATCCTCGGTCCCCGGGGCACGAACACTGAAGCTTTCTTT. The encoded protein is CASILGPRGTNTEAFF.

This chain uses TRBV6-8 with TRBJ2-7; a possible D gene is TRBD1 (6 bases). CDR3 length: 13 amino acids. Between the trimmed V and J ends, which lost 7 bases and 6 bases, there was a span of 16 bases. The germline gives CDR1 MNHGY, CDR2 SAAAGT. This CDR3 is CASMGDTAGEQYF. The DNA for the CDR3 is TGTGCCAGCATGGGGGACACGGCGGGCGAGCAGTACTTC.

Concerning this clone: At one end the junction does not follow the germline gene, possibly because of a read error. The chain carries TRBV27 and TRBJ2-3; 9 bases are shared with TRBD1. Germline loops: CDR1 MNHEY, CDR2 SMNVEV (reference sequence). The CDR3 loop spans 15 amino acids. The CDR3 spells CATSDPGTGHDTQYF. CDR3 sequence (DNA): TGTGCCACCAGTGACCCTGGGACAGGGCACGATACGCAGTATTTT.

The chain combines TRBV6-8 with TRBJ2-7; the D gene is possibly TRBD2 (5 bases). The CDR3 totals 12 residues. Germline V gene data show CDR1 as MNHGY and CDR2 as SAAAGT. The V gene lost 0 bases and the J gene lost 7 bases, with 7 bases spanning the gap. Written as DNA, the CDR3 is TGTGCCAGCAGTTACTCTTCGGGGGAGCAGTACTTC. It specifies CASSYSSGEQYF.

CDR3 region: CASSLMTGETGEKLFF. The CDR3 nucleotides read TGTGCCAGCAGCTTAATGACCGGGGAAACGGGTGAAAAACTGTTTTTT. This chain uses TRBV7-6 with TRBJ1-4; D is unclear. V gave up 2 bases and J gave up 7 bases, with 17 bases separating them. The CDR3 loop spans 16 amino acids. Germline lookup yields CDR1 SGHVS and CDR2 FNYEAQ.

The CDR3 spells CASSQASGTIPYEQYF. The CDR3 region has the DNA TGCGCCAGCAGTCAGGCTAGCGGGACCATACCATACGAGCAGTACTTC. V usage is TRBV10-2 and J usage is TRBJ2-7; 9 bases are a match to TRBD2. The CDR3 is 16 amino acids. V gave up 5 bases and J gave up 4 bases; unmatched junction bases: 12. Germline CDR1 is WSHSY and CDR2 is SAAADI.

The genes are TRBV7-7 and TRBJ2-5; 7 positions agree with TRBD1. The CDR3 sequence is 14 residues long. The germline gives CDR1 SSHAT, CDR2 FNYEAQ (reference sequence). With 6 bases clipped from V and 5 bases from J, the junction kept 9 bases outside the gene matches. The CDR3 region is CASSLQGYGETQYF. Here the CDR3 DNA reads TGTGCCAGCAGTCTACAGGGGTATGGGGAGACCCAGTACTTC. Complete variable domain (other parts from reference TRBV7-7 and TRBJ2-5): GAGVSQSPRYKVTKRGQDVTLRCDPISSHATLYWYQQALGQGPEFLTYFNYEAQPDKSGLPSDRFSAERPEGSISTLTIQRTEQRDSAMYRCASSLQGYGETQYFGPGTRLLVL.

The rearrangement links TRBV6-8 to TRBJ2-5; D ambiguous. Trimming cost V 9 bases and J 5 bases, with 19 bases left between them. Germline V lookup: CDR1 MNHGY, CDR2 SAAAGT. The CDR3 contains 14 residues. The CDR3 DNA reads TGTGCCAGTTCCGGCCACACAACATGGGAGACCCAGTACTTC. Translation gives CASSGHTTWETQYF.

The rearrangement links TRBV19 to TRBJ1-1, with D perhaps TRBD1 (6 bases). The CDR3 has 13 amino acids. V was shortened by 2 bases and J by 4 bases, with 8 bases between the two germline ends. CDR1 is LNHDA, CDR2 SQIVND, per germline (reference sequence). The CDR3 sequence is CASSIQGFTEAFF. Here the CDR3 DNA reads TGTGCCAGTAGTATACAGGGGTTCACTGAAGCTTTCTTT.

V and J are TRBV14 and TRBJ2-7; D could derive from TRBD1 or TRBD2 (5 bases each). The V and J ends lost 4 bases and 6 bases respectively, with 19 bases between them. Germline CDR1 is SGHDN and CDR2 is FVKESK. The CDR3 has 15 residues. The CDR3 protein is CASSRGGPSKGEQYF. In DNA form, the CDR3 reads TGTGCCAGCAGCCGGGGCGGGCCCTCGAAGGGCGAGCAGTACTTC.

This CDR3 reads CASSINRPEGQPQHF. For the CDR3, the DNA is TGTGCCAGTAGTATTAACCGCCCGGAGGGACAGCCCCAGCATTTT. This chain links TRBV19 with TRBJ1-5; D gene ambiguous. The CDR3 consists of 15 residues. V was trimmed by 3 bases and J by 7 bases, leaving 16 bases between them. CDR1 and CDR2 from the germline V gene are LNHDA and SQIVND (reference sequence). Supplemented by reference TRBV19 and TRBJ1-5, the full variable domain reads DGGITQSPKYLFRKEGQNVTLSCEQNLNHDAMYWYRQDPGQGLRLIYYSQIVNDFQKGDIAEGYSVSREKKESFPLTVTSAQKNPTAFYLCASSINRPEGQPQHFGDGTRLSIL.

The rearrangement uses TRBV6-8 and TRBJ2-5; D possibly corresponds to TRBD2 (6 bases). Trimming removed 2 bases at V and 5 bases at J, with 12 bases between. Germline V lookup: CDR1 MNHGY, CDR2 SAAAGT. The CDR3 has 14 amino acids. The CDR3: CASSYPAGGETQYF. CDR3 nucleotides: TGTGCCAGCAGTTACCCCGCAGGAGGGGAGACCCAGTACTTC.

CDR3 protein: CASIEQPFSGANVLTF. CDR3 nucleotide sequence: TGCGCCAGCATAGAACAGCCGTTCTCTGGGGCCAACGTCCTGACTTTC. This chain connects TRBV5-1 to TRBJ2-6, with D unclear. CDR3 length: 16 residues. V was shortened by 6 bases and J by 0 bases, with 13 bases between the two germline ends. CDR1 and CDR2 (germline): SGHRS, YFSETQ.

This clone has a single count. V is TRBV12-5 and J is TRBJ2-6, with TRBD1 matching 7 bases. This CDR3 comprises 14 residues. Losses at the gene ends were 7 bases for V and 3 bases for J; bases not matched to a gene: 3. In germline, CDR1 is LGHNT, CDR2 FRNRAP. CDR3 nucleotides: TGTGCTAGTGCGCAGGGGGTTGGGGCCAACGTCCTGACTTTC. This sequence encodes CASAQGVGANVLTF.

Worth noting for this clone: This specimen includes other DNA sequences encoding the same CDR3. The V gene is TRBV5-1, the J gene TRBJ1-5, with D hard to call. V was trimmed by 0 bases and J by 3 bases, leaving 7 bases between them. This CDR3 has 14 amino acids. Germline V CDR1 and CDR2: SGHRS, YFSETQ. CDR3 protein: CASSLDSSNQPQHF. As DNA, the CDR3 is TGCGCCAGCAGCTTGGACAGTTCCAATCAGCCCCAGCATTTT.

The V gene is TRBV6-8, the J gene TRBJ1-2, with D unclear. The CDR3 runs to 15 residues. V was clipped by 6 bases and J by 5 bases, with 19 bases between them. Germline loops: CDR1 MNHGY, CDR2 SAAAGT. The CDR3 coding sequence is TGTGCCAGCAGCCTCCCCGGCTTTGCGTATTATGGCTACACCTTC. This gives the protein CASSLPGFAYYGYTF.